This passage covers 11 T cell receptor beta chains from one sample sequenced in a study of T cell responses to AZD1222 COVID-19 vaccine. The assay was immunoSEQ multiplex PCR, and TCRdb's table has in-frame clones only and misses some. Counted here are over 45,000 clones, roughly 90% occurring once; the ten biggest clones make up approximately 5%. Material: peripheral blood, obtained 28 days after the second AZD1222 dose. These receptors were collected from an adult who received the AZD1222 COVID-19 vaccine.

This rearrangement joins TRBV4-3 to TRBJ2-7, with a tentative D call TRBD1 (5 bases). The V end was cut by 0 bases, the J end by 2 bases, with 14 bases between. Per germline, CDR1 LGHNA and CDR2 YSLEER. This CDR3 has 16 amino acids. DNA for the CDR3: TGCGCCAGCAGCCAAGATAGGGGCGCCGTAGCCTACGAGCAGTACTTC. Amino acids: CASSQDRGAVAYEQYF.

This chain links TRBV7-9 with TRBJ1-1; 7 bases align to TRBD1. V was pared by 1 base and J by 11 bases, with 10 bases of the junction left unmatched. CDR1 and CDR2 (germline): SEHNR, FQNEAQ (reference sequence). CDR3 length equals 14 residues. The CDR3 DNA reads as TGTGCCAGCAGCTTAGATCGCAGGGGGTATGGCGCTTTCTTT. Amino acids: CASSLDRRGYGAFF.

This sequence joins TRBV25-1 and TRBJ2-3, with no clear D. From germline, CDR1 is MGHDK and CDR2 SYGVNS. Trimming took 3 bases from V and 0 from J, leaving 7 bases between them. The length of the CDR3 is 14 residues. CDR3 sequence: CASSDLGSTDTQYF. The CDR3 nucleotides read TGTGCCAGCAGTGATTTGGGAAGCACAGATACGCAGTATTTT.

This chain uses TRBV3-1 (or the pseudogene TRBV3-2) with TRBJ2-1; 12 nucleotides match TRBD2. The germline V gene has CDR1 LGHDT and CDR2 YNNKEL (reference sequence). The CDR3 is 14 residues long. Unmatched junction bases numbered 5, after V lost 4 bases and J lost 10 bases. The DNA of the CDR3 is TGTGCCAGCAGCCTAGGACTAGCGGGGACCGAGCAGTTCTTC. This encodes CASSLGLAGTEQFF.

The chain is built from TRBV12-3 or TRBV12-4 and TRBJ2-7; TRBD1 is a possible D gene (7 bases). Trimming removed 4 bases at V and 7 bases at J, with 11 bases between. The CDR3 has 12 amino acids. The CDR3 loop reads CASSSSGGEQYF. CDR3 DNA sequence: TGTGCCAGCAGTTCCTCAGGGGGGGAGCAGTACTTC.

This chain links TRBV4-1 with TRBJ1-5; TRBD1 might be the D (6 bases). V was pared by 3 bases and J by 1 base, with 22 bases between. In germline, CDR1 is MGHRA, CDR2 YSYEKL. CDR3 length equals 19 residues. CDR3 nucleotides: TGCGCCAGCAGCCATTATGGTGGCAGGGGCTCCGGGAGCAATCAGCCCCAGCATTTT. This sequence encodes CASSHYGGRGSGSNQPQHF.

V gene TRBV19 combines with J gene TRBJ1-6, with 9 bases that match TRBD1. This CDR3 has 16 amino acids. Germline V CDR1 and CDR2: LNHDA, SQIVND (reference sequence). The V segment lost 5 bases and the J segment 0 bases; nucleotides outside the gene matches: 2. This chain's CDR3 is CASSGTGSSYNSPLHF. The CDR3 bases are TGTGCCAGTAGTGGGACAGGGAGCTCCTATAATTCACCCCTCCACTTT.

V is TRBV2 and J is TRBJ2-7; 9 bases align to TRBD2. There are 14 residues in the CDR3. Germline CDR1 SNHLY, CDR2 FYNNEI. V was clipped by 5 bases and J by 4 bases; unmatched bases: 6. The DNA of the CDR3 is TGTGCCAGCAGTAGACTAGCGGACATGTACGAGCAGTACTTC. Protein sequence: CASSRLADMYEQYF. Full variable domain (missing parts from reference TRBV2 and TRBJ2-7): EPEVTQTPSHQVTQMGQEVILRCVPISNHLYFYWYRQILGQKVEFLVSFYNNEISEKSEIFDDQFSVERPDGSNFTLKIRSTKLEDSAMYFCASSRLADMYEQYFGPGTRLTVT.

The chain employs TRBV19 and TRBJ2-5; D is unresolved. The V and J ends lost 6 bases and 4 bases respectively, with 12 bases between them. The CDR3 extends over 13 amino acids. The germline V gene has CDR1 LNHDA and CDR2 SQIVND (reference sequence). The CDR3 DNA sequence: TGTGCCAGTAGATCGACACTTAGAGAGACCCAGTACTTC. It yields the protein CASRSTLRETQYF.

CDR3 in DNA: TGCGCCAGCAGCTTGGTGGGGGGGCCCGAAGAGACCCAGTACTTC. Encoded protein: CASSLVGGPEETQYF. The V call is TRBV5-1, the J call TRBJ2-5; D may be TRBD2 (7 bases). The V end lost 0 bases, the J end lost 3 bases, and 12 bases lay between the germline ends. The V gene's germline CDR1 is SGHRS and CDR2 YFSETQ. The length of the CDR3 is 15 residues.

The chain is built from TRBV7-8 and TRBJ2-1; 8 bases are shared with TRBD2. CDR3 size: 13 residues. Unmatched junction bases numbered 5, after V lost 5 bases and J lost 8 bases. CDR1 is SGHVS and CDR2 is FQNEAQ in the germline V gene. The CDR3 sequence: CASSVYSGDEQFF. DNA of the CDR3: TGTGCCAGCAGCGTATATAGCGGGGATGAGCAGTTCTTC.